A single sample is the source of the 21 T cell receptor beta chains below, sequenced in a study of T cells after yellow fever vaccination. Each CDR3 protein gets one entry after TCRdb re-called the 5' RACE reads with MiXCR. The table includes tens of thousands of distinct CDR3 sequences, about 4.7% detected once. The sequencing here drew on CD8+ T cells sorted from PBMCs, taken 10 days after the yellow fever booster vaccination. The receptors were gathered from a man aged 30 to 45 who received the YFV17D yellow fever vaccine.

This clonotype was observed at least ten times. The V gene is TRBV4-2, the J gene TRBJ2-6; D remains ambiguous. From germline, CDR1 is LGHNA and CDR2 YNFKEQ. Trimming took 0 bases from V and 1 from J, leaving 4 bases between them. This CDR3 has 15 amino acids. DNA of the CDR3: TGTGCCAGCAGCCAAGAAGGGTCTGGGGCCAACGTCCTGACTTTC. Its protein product is CASSQEGSGANVLTF.

This clonotype came up a few times. This sequence joins TRBV27 and TRBJ2-7; 11 bases are a match to TRBD1. The germline gives CDR1 MNHEY, CDR2 SMNVEV (reference sequence). This CDR3 contains 13 residues. V was pared by 6 bases and J by 3 bases, with 1 base of the junction left unmatched. The CDR3, as DNA: TGTGCCAGCAGGGGACAGGGGGACTACGAGCAGTACTTC. It is translated as CASRGQGDYEQYF.

The sample holds many counts of this clonotype. The chain joins TRBV27 to TRBJ2-2, with D hard to call. The CDR3 is made up of 13 amino acids. The germline V gene encodes CDR1 MNHEY and CDR2 SMNVEV (reference sequence). V gave up 3 bases and J gave up 5 bases, with 7 bases separating them. The CDR3 reads CASSLIGTGELFF. Here the CDR3 DNA reads TGTGCCAGCAGTTTGATCGGAACCGGGGAGCTGTTTTTT.

This clonotype occurred many times. The chain carries TRBV10-2 and TRBJ2-7; D is possibly TRBD2 (5 bases). This CDR3 is 13 amino acids long. Between the trimmed V and J ends, which lost 7 bases and 11 bases, there was a span of 21 bases. Looked up from germline, CDR1 is WSHSY and CDR2 is SAAADI. DNA of the CDR3: TGCGCCAGCACCGTAGGCCCCAGCGGCTGGGAGTACTTC. It codes for CASTVGPSGWEYF.

At least ten counts were recorded for this clonotype. V is TRBV19 and J is TRBJ2-1; the D call may be TRBD1 or TRBD2 (5 bases each). Deletions cut 0 bases from V and 2 bases from J, with 14 bases between. Germline assignment: CDR1 LNHDA and CDR2 SQIVND (reference sequence). There are 17 residues in the CDR3. DNA of the CDR3: TGTGCCAGTAGTATAGATCGGGGAAGCAGGGCCTACAATGAGCAGTTCTTC. Residues: CASSIDRGSRAYNEQFF. The variable domain in full, with the rest retrieved from reference TRBV19 and TRBJ2-1, is DGGITQSPKYLFRKEGQNVTLSCEQNLNHDAMYWYRQDPGQGLRLIYYSQIVNDFQKGDIAEGYSVSREKKESFPLTVTSAQKNPTAFYLCASSIDRGSRAYNEQFFGPGTRLTVL.

This clonotype was observed many times. The chain carries TRBV5-6 and TRBJ2-7; 8 nucleotides line up with TRBD1. J gave up 2 bases and V 6 bases, and 10 bases lay outside the gene matches. The CDR3 sequence is 15 residues long. Per the germline V gene, CDR1 is SGHDT and CDR2 is YYEEEE. Here the CDR3 reads CASTQTGVKTYEQYF. In DNA form, the CDR3 reads TGTGCCAGCACCCAGACAGGGGTTAAGACCTACGAGCAGTACTTC.

CDR3 sequence: CASSPSQGSGVTTGELFF. Written as DNA, the CDR3 is TGTGCCAGCAGCCCTTCTCAGGGGAGTGGAGTGACCACCGGGGAGCTGTTTTTT. This chain uses TRBV11-1 with TRBJ2-2; possibly TRBD1 for D (6 bases). V was trimmed by 5 bases and J by 4 bases, leaving 23 bases between them. There are 18 residues in the CDR3. Germline loops: CDR1 SGHAT, CDR2 FQDESV (reference sequence).

The J gene is TRBJ1-4, the V gene TRBV27; D gene ambiguous. The CDR3 length is 13 residues. Trimming pared 4 bases from V and 8 bases from J, leaving 11 bases between. Per germline, CDR1 MNHEY and CDR2 SMNVEV (reference sequence). The CDR3 reads CASSWTPPEKLFF. The CDR3 coding sequence is TGTGCCAGCAGTTGGACCCCCCCAGAAAAACTGTTTTTT.

This clonotype came up many times. The chain is built from TRBV7-3 and TRBJ2-7, with D uncertain. The germline V and J ends were trimmed by 1 base and 2 bases, with 6 bases remaining between them. This CDR3 is 13 amino acids long. The V gene's germline CDR1 is SGHTA and CDR2 FQGTGA. CDR3 protein: CASSLSGAYEQYF. Written as DNA, the CDR3 is TGTGCCAGCAGCTTAAGTGGGGCCTACGAGCAGTACTTC.

This clonotype was seen many times. The genes are TRBV7-2 and TRBJ2-1, with no clear D. The CDR3 runs 16 residues. Germline values: CDR1 SGHTA, CDR2 FQGNSA. The V gene lost 1 base and the J gene lost 4 bases, with 14 bases spanning the gap. The CDR3 loop is CASSLGGGGTYNEQFF. CDR3 in DNA: TGTGCCAGCAGCTTAGGAGGCGGCGGTACTTACAATGAGCAGTTCTTC.

This clonotype was detected ten times or more. V is TRBV2 and J is TRBJ2-1; TRBD2 matches 9 bases. V shed 4 bases, J shed 1 base, and the junction held 8 bases outside the gene matches. The CDR3 is 17 amino acids. Germline CDR1 reads SNHLY; CDR2 reads FYNNEI. The DNA for the CDR3 is TGTGCCAGCAGTGGAAGGCTAGCGGGATCTTCCTACAATGAGCAGTTCTTC. Its protein is CASSGRLAGSSYNEQFF.

This clonotype was counted ten times or more. The chain is built from TRBV3-1 and TRBJ2-1, with 7 nucleotides matching TRBD2. CDR1 and CDR2 from the germline V gene are LGHDT and YNNKEL (reference sequence). V trimming: 5 bases; J trimming: 0 bases; junction bases outside the gene matches: 4. The CDR3 is 15 amino acids. The CDR3 sequence is CASSELANSYNEQFF. CDR3 DNA sequence: TGTGCCAGCAGCGAACTAGCGAACTCCTACAATGAGCAGTTCTTC.

This clonotype occurred many times. The chain employs TRBV20-1 and TRBJ1-2; the D gene is possibly TRBD1 (5 bases). The germline gives CDR1 DFQATT, CDR2 SNEGSKA (reference sequence). This CDR3 contains 14 residues. The germline V and J ends were trimmed by 3 bases and 6 bases, with 17 bases remaining between them. CDR3: CSASFRDVGNGYTF. The CDR3 coding sequence is TGCAGTGCTAGTTTCAGGGACGTTGGTAATGGCTACACCTTC.

In its sample, this clonotype was seen many times. This sequence joins TRBV29-1 and TRBJ2-7, with TRBD1 matching over 7 bases. The CDR3 runs to 15 residues. Germline CDR1 and CDR2: SQVTM and ANQGSEA. The V gene end was trimmed by 3 bases and the J gene end by 2 bases; junction bases not matched to a gene: 10. The CDR3 nucleotides read TGCAGCGTTGACGGTTCGGAGACAGGGACCTACGAGCAGTACTTC. Its protein product is CSVDGSETGTYEQYF.

This clonotype was seen many times. V gene TRBV27 combines with J gene TRBJ2-7; the D gene is possibly TRBD2 (6 bases). The V gene lost 2 bases and the J gene lost 2 bases, with 13 bases spanning the gap. The CDR3 extends over 15 amino acids. Germline lookup yields CDR1 MNHEY and CDR2 SMNVEV (reference sequence). The CDR3 sequence is CASSLGGGPPYEQYF. CDR3 in DNA: TGTGCCAGCAGTTTAGGGGGAGGCCCACCCTACGAGCAGTACTTC.

This clonotype was counted ten times or more. V usage is TRBV6-2 or TRBV6-3 and J usage is TRBJ2-1; the D gene is possibly TRBD2 (7 bases). The CDR3 contains 13 residues. V was pared by 4 bases and J by 9 bases, with 13 bases between. The germline V gene has CDR1 MNHEY and CDR2 SVGEGT. The CDR3 spells CASSWGGGAEQFF. As DNA, the CDR3 is TGTGCCAGCAGTTGGGGCGGGGGCGCTGAGCAGTTCTTC.

This clonotype has at least ten counts. The gene calls are TRBV6-7 and TRBJ2-5; no clear D gene. TRBV6-7 is an open reading frame, and its role is uncertain. This CDR3 contains 12 residues. The V end was cut by 4 bases, the J end by 3 bases, with 6 bases between. DNA for the CDR3: TGTGCCAGCAGTTTGGACGAAGAGACCCAGTACTTC. Amino acids: CASSLDEETQYF.

The table lists this clonotype with many counts. The genes are TRBV11-1 and TRBJ2-7, with 8 bases lining up with TRBD2. The CDR3 loop spans 18 amino acids. The germline CDR1 and CDR2 sequences are SGHAT and FQDESV (reference sequence). V gave up 1 base and J gave up 3 bases; unmatched junction bases: 14. CDR3 sequence (DNA): TGTGCCAGCAGCTTAGAAGAGAATAGCGGGATCCCCCTCTACGAGCAGTACTTC. It is translated as CASSLEENSGIPLYEQYF. Using reference TRBV11-1 and TRBJ2-7 for the parts outside the CDR3, the full variable domain is EAEVAQSPRYKITEKSQAVAFWCDPISGHATLYWYRQILGQGPELLVQFQDESVVDDSQLPKDRFSAERLKGVDSTLKIQPAELGDSAMYLCASSLEENSGIPLYEQYFGPGTRLTVT.

The chain joins TRBV5-5 to TRBJ1-1; no definite D call. CDR1 is SGHKS and CDR2 is YYEKEE in the germline V gene (reference sequence). The CDR3 has 15 amino acids. V lost 1 base and J 4 bases, leaving 14 bases between the germline ends. CDR3 coding DNA: TGTGCCAGCAGCTTGTATGAGGGCTTGAGCACTGAAGCTTTCTTT. It specifies CASSLYEGLSTEAFF.

This clonotype was counted only a few times. The chain recombines TRBV5-4 with TRBJ2-7; D perhaps matches TRBD2 (5 bases). V lost 4 bases, J lost 3 bases, and 11 bases lay in between. CDR1 and CDR2 (germline): SGHNT, YYREEE (reference sequence). The CDR3 spans 13 residues. This CDR3 reads CASSHGEGYEQYF. CDR3 DNA: TGTGCCAGCAGCCATGGTGAGGGCTACGAGCAGTACTTC.

This clonotype appeared many times. V is TRBV20-1 and J is TRBJ2-1; 8 bases fit TRBD2. The CDR3 is 15 amino acids. The ends lost 4 bases at V and 10 bases at J; junction bases unmatched: 15. CDR1 and CDR2 (germline): DFQATT, SNEGSKA (reference sequence). The CDR3, as DNA: TGCAGTGCTACCGAACCCGGGGGGGGCACCAGAGAGCAGTTCTTC. Translated: CSATEPGGGTREQFF.